These 2 T cell receptor beta chains were all obtained from the same sample, sequenced in a study of cytomegalovirus exposure and HLA in healthy donors. The PCR contained 60 Vbeta and 13 Jbeta primers. Clones were sequenced by immunoSEQ multiplex PCR, and TCRdb holds only the in-frame ones, with some missing. The data contain over 150,000 clones, about 70% of them seen just once; the ten biggest clones take up around 2.8%. The sample taken for sequencing was PBMCs. All receptors derive from a middle-aged woman in good health and CMV-seropositive.

This chain uses TRBV6-5 with TRBJ1-1; D unresolved. Germline-derived CDR1 and CDR2 are MNHEY and SVGAGI. Trimming took off 3 bases at V and 4 bases at J, with 12 bases between the two ends. The CDR3 runs 14 residues. As DNA, the CDR3 is TGTGCCAGCAGTTATAGGACGGGGAGCACTGAAGCTTTCTTT. This gives the protein CASSYRTGSTEAFF.

The gene calls are TRBV11-3 and TRBJ2-5, with 14 bases lining up with TRBD2. Germline assignment: CDR1 SGHNT and CDR2 YENEEA. This CDR3 spans 15 amino acids. Trimming at V came to 5 bases and at J to 5 bases, leaving 4 bases not matched to a gene. For the CDR3, the DNA is TGTGCCAGCAGCCGGACTAGCGGGAGGTTCGAGACCCAGTACTTC. This translates into CASSRTSGRFETQYF.